What follows are 16 T cell receptor beta chains derived from one specimen sequenced in a study of T cell repertoires in cytomegalovirus infection. TCRdb re-called the reads with MiXCR, one entry per CDR3 protein. The sample has 250,000 to 300,000 distinct CDR3 sequences, roughly an eighth seen once; the top ten hold roughly 9.7%. Sequencing was done on a sample of PBMCs. The source of these receptors is a human donor in good health (CMV status not recorded). Some clones in this sample may be carry-over from other donors' samples.

This clonotype was recorded many times. The V call is TRBV7-2, the J call TRBJ2-2, with D tentatively TRBD2 (7 bases). This CDR3 contains 16 residues. The V end was cut by 3 bases, the J end by 6 bases, with 17 bases between. The germline V gene encodes CDR1 SGHTA and CDR2 FQGNSA. The CDR3 spells CASSFRVGGRAGELFF. Here the CDR3 DNA reads TGTGCCAGCAGCTTTCGAGTGGGGGGGCGGGCCGGGGAGCTGTTTTTT.

The chain recombines TRBV19 with TRBJ2-1; 11 nucleotides align to TRBD2. CDR3 length: 15 residues. The ends lost 3 bases at V and 10 bases at J; junction bases unmatched: 8. Germline lookup yields CDR1 LNHDA and CDR2 SQIVND (reference sequence). The CDR3, as DNA: TGTGCCAGTAGTATCCACCCACTAGCGGGAGTGGAGCAGTTCTTC. Translating gives CASSIHPLAGVEQFF.

This clonotype came up many times. The rearrangement joins TRBV7-8 to TRBJ2-1; D is possibly TRBD2 (6 bases). The germline V gene encodes CDR1 SGHVS and CDR2 FQNEAQ. The ends were cut back, 3 bases at V and 0 bases at J, with 15 bases in the middle. The CDR3 runs to 17 residues. The CDR3 spells CASSLIIAGSSYNEQFF. The CDR3 bases are TGTGCCAGCAGCTTGATAATTGCGGGAAGCTCCTACAATGAGCAGTTCTTC.

At least ten counts were recorded for this clonotype. The chain couples TRBV7-9 to TRBJ1-2; 8 bases are shared with TRBD1. J was trimmed by 4 bases and V by 1 base; bases with no gene match: 5. Germline loops: CDR1 SEHNR, CDR2 FQNEAQ (reference sequence). CDR3 size: 15 residues. This CDR3 reads CASSLVVGQAYGYTF. CDR3 nucleotide sequence: TGTGCCAGCAGCTTAGTGGTGGGACAGGCCTATGGCTACACCTTC.

This clonotype was counted ten times or more. V gene TRBV7-6 combines with J gene TRBJ2-7, with 9 bases aligning to TRBD1. V lost 5 bases, J lost 2 bases, and 10 bases stayed unmatched. The CDR3 is 16 residues long. CDR1 is SGHVS and CDR2 is FNYEAQ in the germline V gene. The CDR3 region is CASSESPGQGTYEQYF. CDR3 bases: TGTGCCAGCAGCGAATCCCCGGGACAGGGAACCTACGAGCAGTACTTC.

The rearrangement uses TRBV9 and TRBJ1-1; a weak D match, TRBD1 (6 bases). With 0 bases removed from V and 2 bases from J, the gap between germline ends came to 11 bases. This CDR3 has 15 amino acids. CDR1 is SGDLS and CDR2 is YYNGEE in the germline V gene. DNA for the CDR3: TGTGCCAGCAGCGTAGGACAGGACAGTAACACTGAAGCTTTCTTT. Encoded protein: CASSVGQDSNTEAFF.

This clonotype came up many times. The rearrangement links TRBV7-6 to TRBJ2-5, with D maybe TRBD1 (6 bases). V gave up 0 bases and J gave up 1 base, with 12 bases separating them. This CDR3 is 16 amino acids long. CDR1 is SGHVS, CDR2 FNYEAQ, per germline. The CDR3 bases are TGTGCCAGCAGCTTAGCAACGAGGGGGATCCAAGAGACCCAGTACTTC. Protein sequence: CASSLATRGIQETQYF.

This clonotype was seen a handful of times. The chain has TRBV12-3 or TRBV12-4 and TRBJ1-1; possibly TRBD1 for D (5 bases). V lost 6 bases, J lost 3 bases, and 8 bases lay in between. CDR3 length: 12 amino acids. CDR3: CASRMGDTEAFF. The CDR3 DNA sequence: TGTGCCAGCAGGATGGGGGACACTGAAGCTTTCTTT.

The gene calls are TRBV28 and TRBJ2-6; possible D gene TRBD2, 6 bases. V lost 7 bases, J lost 2 bases, and 18 bases lay in between. Per germline, CDR1 MDHEN and CDR2 SYDVKM. The CDR3 totals 17 residues. CDR3 sequence: CASNQEGRETGANVLTF. CDR3 DNA: TGTGCCAGCAACCAAGAGGGGCGGGAAACTGGGGCCAACGTCCTGACTTTC.

This clonotype was seen at least ten times. This rearrangement joins TRBV9 to TRBJ2-1, with D possibly TRBD2 on 6 matching bases. Germline V gene lookup returns CDR1 SGDLS and CDR2 YYNGEE. CDR3 length: 14 residues. V was pared by 1 base and J by 5 bases, with 10 bases between. The CDR3 sequence: CASSVTSPNNEQFF. CDR3 in DNA: TGTGCCAGCAGCGTAACTAGCCCAAACAATGAGCAGTTCTTC.

The V gene is TRBV6-5, the J gene TRBJ2-7; D is uncertain. CDR3 length equals 12 residues. Germline V gene lookup returns CDR1 MNHEY and CDR2 SVGAGI. V dropped 2 bases and J dropped 6 bases, with 8 bases sitting between them. The CDR3 protein is CASSYGSREQYF. DNA of the CDR3: TGTGCCAGCAGTTACGGTTCGCGCGAGCAGTACTTC.

This clonotype was recorded at least ten times. The CDR3 DNA reads as TGTGCCAGTAGTGAGACGGCCTATGGCTACACCTTC. Translating it yields CASSETAYGYTF. The genes are TRBV19 and TRBJ1-2; D is unclear. The V gene lost 5 bases and the J gene lost 4 bases, with 8 bases spanning the gap. The germline gives CDR1 LNHDA, CDR2 SQIVND (reference sequence). CDR3 length: 12 residues.

This clonotype showed up many times. The chain carries TRBV7-2 and TRBJ1-6; D is perhaps TRBD1 (5 bases). Trimming pared 4 bases from V and 7 bases from J, leaving 17 bases between. The V gene's germline CDR1 is SGHTA and CDR2 FQGNSA. The CDR3 is 16 residues long. CDR3 in DNA: TGTGCCAGCAGCTACTCGATGGCAGGGAGGAATTCACCCCTCCACTTT. This translates into CASSYSMAGRNSPLHF.

There are many counts of this clonotype. The chain couples TRBV2 to TRBJ1-1; 8 nucleotides agree with TRBD1. V gave up 3 bases and J gave up 7 bases; unmatched junction bases: 13. The CDR3 consists of 16 residues. The V gene's germline CDR1 is SNHLY and CDR2 FYNNEI. CDR3 sequence (DNA): TGTGCCAGCAGTGATAGAGGACAGGGCGGAGTCGATGAAGCTTTCTTT. The encoded protein is CASSDRGQGGVDEAFF.

This clonotype was counted many times. The junction does not match germline at one end; this may be a read error. The chain uses TRBV7-2 and TRBJ1-6; D not resolved. The CDR3 covers 15 residues. Germline values: CDR1 SGHTA, CDR2 FQGNSA. CDR3 DNA sequence: TGTGCCAGCAGCTTAGCAACAGTCTATTATTCACCCCTCCACTTT. It specifies CASSLATVYYSPLHF.

This clonotype was counted many times. The gene calls are TRBV6-1 and TRBJ2-2; D gene unclear. CDR1 and CDR2 from the germline V gene are MNHNS and SASEGT. CDR3 length: 16 amino acids. V dropped 6 bases and J dropped 3 bases, with 17 bases sitting between them. CDR3 in amino acids: CASSFLNRFHTGELFF. The CDR3 region has the DNA TGTGCCAGCAGCTTTCTCAATCGGTTTCACACCGGGGAGCTGTTTTTT.